A selection of T cell receptor beta chains follows, all from one sample in a study of OX40 agonist ivuxolimab in advanced cancers. Here immunoSEQ multiplex PCR was the method, and the copy in TCRdb shows in-frame clones only, minus some. The sample includes tens of thousands of clones, roughly 87% of them seen just once. Sequenced here: CD4+ or CD8+ T cells sorted from blood, sampled in a trial of the OX40 agonist ivuxolimab. All receptors derive from an adult with an advanced solid tumor such as melanoma, head and neck, liver or kidney cancer. Both conserved end residues are part of each CDR3. The order of the fields is V gene, clone size, D gene, J gene, CDR3 DNA, CDR3 protein. D genes are given only for firm matches. The size entry is marked missing in some rows and otherwise reads once, few, many or a size class.

V gene: TRBV9
clone size: NA
D gene: NA
J gene: TRBJ1-2
CDR3 DNA: TGTGCCAGCAGCGTTAACTATGGCTACACCTTC
CDR3 protein: CASSVNYGYTF

V gene: TRBV18
clone size: NA
D gene: NA
J gene: TRBJ2-3
CDR3 DNA: TGTGCCAGCTCACCTCGGGACACCTACTCCTACACAGATACGCAGTATTTT
CDR3 protein: CASSPRDTYSYTDTQYF

V gene: TRBV6-1
clone size: NA
D gene: TRBD1
J gene: TRBJ2-1
CDR3 DNA: TGTGCCAGCACTTGGACAGGGGGCCGCGATGAGCAGTTCTTC
CDR3 protein: CASTWTGGRDEQFF

V gene: TRBV23-1
clone size: NA
D gene: TRBD1
J gene: TRBJ1-5
CDR3 DNA: TGCGCCAGCAGTCATGCGGGACAGTTGGATCAGCCCCAGCATTTT
CDR3 protein: CASSHAGQLDQPQHF

V gene: TRBV5-1
clone size: NA
D gene: NA
J gene: TRBJ1-4
CDR3 DNA: TGCGCCAGCAGAGAGTTCAGCACGGAAAAACTGTTTTTT
CDR3 protein: CASREFSTEKLFF

V gene: TRBV30
clone size: NA
D gene: NA
J gene: TRBJ1-2
CDR3 DNA: TGTGCCTGGAGTGTAAATAACGGTTACTATGGCTACACCTTC
CDR3 protein: CAWSVNNGYYGYTF

V gene: TRBV30
clone size: NA
D gene: NA
J gene: TRBJ2-6
CDR3 DNA: TGTGCCTGCGAGGGATCTGGGGCCAACGTCCTGACTTTC
CDR3 protein: CACEGSGANVLTF

V gene: TRBV5-1
clone size: NA
D gene: TRBD2
J gene: TRBJ2-5
CDR3 DNA: TGCGCCAGCAGCTTGGGGACTAGCGGGAGGGCCGGCGAGACCCAGTACTTC
CDR3 protein: CASSLGTSGRAGETQYF

V gene: TRBV6-5
clone size: NA
D gene: NA
J gene: TRBJ2-3
CDR3 DNA: TGTGCCAGCAGTTACCGTGGTAGCGCAGATACGCAGTATTTT
CDR3 protein: CASSYRGSADTQYF

V gene: TRBV4-1
clone size: few
D gene: TRBD1
J gene: TRBJ1-5
CDR3 DNA: TGCGCCAGCAGCCAAGATCCGAGGACAGGGAGTGGCCAGCCCCAGCATTTT
CDR3 protein: CASSQDPRTGSGQPQHF

V gene: TRBV6-5
clone size: NA
D gene: NA
J gene: TRBJ1-4
CDR3 DNA: TGTGCCAGCAGTTCCCCCCGGGCTGAAGAAAAACTGTTTTTT
CDR3 protein: CASSSPRAEEKLFF

V gene: TRBV7-9
clone size: NA
D gene: NA
J gene: TRBJ2-1
CDR3 DNA: TGTGCCAGCAGCTTAGACGGACAGCGTATTGAGCAGTTCTTC
CDR3 protein: CASSLDGQRIEQFF

V gene: TRBV6-5
clone size: few
D gene: NA
J gene: TRBJ2-7
CDR3 DNA: TGTGCCAGCAGTTACCCAGGGCGGCGTTACGAGCAGTACTTC
CDR3 protein: CASSYPGRRYEQYF

V gene: TRBV6-5
clone size: NA
D gene: TRBD2
J gene: TRBJ2-5
CDR3 DNA: TGTGCCAGCAGTTATGAGCGGGGTAGGACCCAGTACTTC
CDR3 protein: CASSYERGRTQYF

V gene: TRBV27
clone size: NA
D gene: TRBD1
J gene: TRBJ2-2
CDR3 DNA: TGTGCCAGCAGTTTAAAGGGACAGGGTCGGTTGGGGGAGCTGTTTTTT
CDR3 protein: CASSLKGQGRLGELFF

V gene: TRBV4-3
clone size: NA
D gene: TRBD2
J gene: TRBJ2-1
CDR3 DNA: TGCGCCAGCAGCCAAAACCGAGGCGGGAGGGCCTACAATGAGCAGTTCTTC
CDR3 protein: CASSQNRGGRAYNEQFF

V gene: TRBV10-3
clone size: NA
D gene: NA
J gene: TRBJ1-3
CDR3 DNA: TGTGCCATCAAATCACAGGGTTCAGGAAACACCATATATTTT
CDR3 protein: CAIKSQGSGNTIYF

V gene: TRBV27
clone size: NA
D gene: NA
J gene: TRBJ2-2
CDR3 DNA: TGTGCCAGCAGTACTCGGGGGGCAAGAGCCGGGGAGCTGTTTTTT
CDR3 protein: CASSTRGARAGELFF

V gene: TRBV4-1
clone size: NA
D gene: TRBD1
J gene: TRBJ1-5
CDR3 DNA: TGCGCCAGCAGCCAGGGCCCGGCCAGGGGGAGCAATCAGCCCCAGCATTTT
CDR3 protein: CASSQGPARGSNQPQHF

V gene: TRBV5-1
clone size: NA
D gene: TRBD2
J gene: TRBJ2-1
CDR3 DNA: TGCGCCAGCAGCTTGCTTGGACTAGCGGGAGCTACGAGCTCCTACAATGAGCAGTTCTTC
CDR3 protein: CASSLLGLAGATSSYNEQFF

V gene: TRBV7-2
clone size: NA
D gene: TRBD1
J gene: TRBJ1-3
CDR3 DNA: TGTGCCAGCAGCCGGGACAGGGGGCGATCTGGAAACACCATATATTTT
CDR3 protein: CASSRDRGRSGNTIYF

V gene: TRBV27
clone size: NA
D gene: TRBD1
J gene: TRBJ1-4
CDR3 DNA: TGTGCCAGCAGCCGGACAGGGCCTAATGAAAAACTGTTTTTT
CDR3 protein: CASSRTGPNEKLFF

V gene: TRBV5-8
clone size: medium-sized
D gene: TRBD1
J gene: TRBJ1-5
CDR3 DNA: TGTGCCAGCAGCTTTCAGGGGGCCAGTGTAGGCAATCAGCCCCAGCATTTT
CDR3 protein: CASSFQGASVGNQPQHF

V gene: TRBV18
clone size: NA
D gene: NA
J gene: TRBJ1-3
CDR3 DNA: TGTGCCAGCTCACCAAGTCAAAGCACCATATATTTT
CDR3 protein: CASSPSQSTIYF

V gene: TRBV28
clone size: NA
D gene: NA
J gene: TRBJ1-6
CDR3 DNA: TGTGCCAGCAGTTTATCCCCAGGGCTCGGAAGCCTTAATTCACCCCTCCACTTT
CDR3 protein: CASSLSPGLGSLNSPLHF

V gene: TRBV7-2
clone size: NA
D gene: NA
J gene: TRBJ1-6
CDR3 DNA: TGTGCCAGCAGCTGGAGGAATTCACCCCTCCACTTT
CDR3 protein: CASSWRNSPLHF

V gene: TRBV19
clone size: NA
D gene: NA
J gene: TRBJ2-7
CDR3 DNA: TGTGCCAGTAGTATAGAGGGAGGTTCCTACGAGCAGTACTTC
CDR3 protein: CASSIEGGSYEQYF

V gene: TRBV10-3
clone size: NA
D gene: NA
J gene: TRBJ1-2
CDR3 DNA: TGTGCCATCAGTGAGCAGATAACCTATGGCTACACCTTC
CDR3 protein: CAISEQITYGYTF

V gene: TRBV19
clone size: NA
D gene: NA
J gene: TRBJ2-1
CDR3 DNA: TGTGCCAGTAGTATAAACGGCCTAGCTTACAATGAGCAGTTCTTC
CDR3 protein: CASSINGLAYNEQFF

V gene: TRBV2
clone size: NA
D gene: TRBD2
J gene: TRBJ2-7
CDR3 DNA: TGTGCCAGCAGTGCCACACTAGCGGGACTTGGTGAGCAGTACTTC
CDR3 protein: CASSATLAGLGEQYF

V gene: TRBV25-1
clone size: NA
D gene: NA
J gene: TRBJ2-3
CDR3 DNA: TGTGCCAGCAGTCCGGCTCGGGGGATAAGCACAGATACGCAGTATTTT
CDR3 protein: CASSPARGISTDTQYF

V gene: TRBV29-1
clone size: NA
D gene: TRBD2
J gene: TRBJ2-3
CDR3 DNA: TGCAGCGTTGAAGTCCTAGCGGGGGTCACAGATACGCAGTATTTT
CDR3 protein: CSVEVLAGVTDTQYF

V gene: TRBV20-1
clone size: NA
D gene: NA
J gene: TRBJ2-7
CDR3 DNA: TGCAGTGCCCACAGGGCTAACGAGCAGTACTTC
CDR3 protein: CSAHRANEQYF

V gene: TRBV4-2
clone size: NA
D gene: NA
J gene: TRBJ2-1
CDR3 DNA: TGTGCCAGCAGCCGATACCAGGACTCACCCCCCAATGAGCAGTTCTTC
CDR3 protein: CASSRYQDSPPNEQFF

V gene: TRBV5-1
clone size: NA
D gene: NA
J gene: TRBJ2-2
CDR3 DNA: TGCGCCAGCAGCCTAAACAGCGGAACGGGGCCCACCGGGGAGCTGTTTTTT
CDR3 protein: CASSLNSGTGPTGELFF

V gene: TRBV6-1
clone size: NA
D gene: NA
J gene: TRBJ2-5
CDR3 DNA: TGTGCCAGCAGCGCCCTTGCGGGCCAAGAGACCCAGTACTTC
CDR3 protein: CASSALAGQETQYF

V gene: TRBV29-1
clone size: NA
D gene: NA
J gene: TRBJ1-2
CDR3 DNA: TGCAGCGGCGTAGGGGGGGTTGTAGGCTACACCTTC
CDR3 protein: CSGVGGVVGYTF

V gene: TRBV6-5
clone size: once
D gene: NA
J gene: TRBJ2-5
CDR3 DNA: TGTGCCAGCAGTCGTCTTATTAGTTCTCAAGAGACCCAGTACTTC
CDR3 protein: CASSRLISSQETQYF

V gene: TRBV5-1
clone size: NA
D gene: TRBD2
J gene: TRBJ2-1
CDR3 DNA: TGCGCCAGCAGCTCCCTAGCGGGGGGAAGCTCCTACAATGAGCAGTTCTTC
CDR3 protein: CASSSLAGGSSYNEQFF

V gene: TRBV2
clone size: NA
D gene: TRBD1
J gene: TRBJ2-2
CDR3 DNA: TGTGCCAGCAGTCCACAGGGGTCGTCCACCGGGGAGCTGTTTTTT
CDR3 protein: CASSPQGSSTGELFF

V gene: TRBV7-2
clone size: NA
D gene: NA
J gene: TRBJ2-1
CDR3 DNA: TGTGCCAGCAGCAGACGACAGGAGAAAGCCTACAATGAGCAGTTCTTC
CDR3 protein: CASSRRQEKAYNEQFF

V gene: TRBV6-5
clone size: once
D gene: NA
J gene: TRBJ1-2
CDR3 DNA: TGTGCCAGCAGTCCCCAGGGGAATCATGGCTACACCTTC
CDR3 protein: CASSPQGNHGYTF

V gene: TRBV6-6
clone size: NA
D gene: NA
J gene: TRBJ1-1
CDR3 DNA: TGTGCCAGCACTCTCGCAGTGGGAAACACTGAAGCTTTCTTT
CDR3 protein: CASTLAVGNTEAFF

V gene: TRBV18
clone size: NA
D gene: TRBD1
J gene: TRBJ2-1
CDR3 DNA: TGTGCCAGCTCACCCGTCGGGACAGACAATGAGCAGTTCTTC
CDR3 protein: CASSPVGTDNEQFF

V gene: TRBV7-8
clone size: NA
D gene: NA
J gene: TRBJ2-7
CDR3 DNA: TGTGCCAGCAGCTTAGAAGGGGGACTTTTCGAGCAGTACTTC
CDR3 protein: CASSLEGGLFEQYF

V gene: TRBV11-2
clone size: NA
D gene: NA
J gene: TRBJ1-1
CDR3 DNA: TGTGCCAGCAGCTTAATCGGGGTAACGAGTGAAGCTTTCTTT
CDR3 protein: CASSLIGVTSEAFF

V gene: TRBV4-3
clone size: NA
D gene: TRBD1
J gene: TRBJ2-7
CDR3 DNA: TGCGCCAGCAGCCAAGCCGTCGGGACAGGTTACTACGAGCAGTACTTC
CDR3 protein: CASSQAVGTGYYEQYF

V gene: TRBV7-8
clone size: NA
D gene: NA
J gene: TRBJ1-2
CDR3 DNA: TGTGCCAGCCATCCGGGACTCTCGCCCACCTATGGCTACACCTTC
CDR3 protein: CASHPGLSPTYGYTF

V gene: TRBV6-1
clone size: NA
D gene: NA
J gene: TRBJ2-7
CDR3 DNA: TGTGCCAGCAGCTCCTCGAACCTCGAGCAGTACTTC
CDR3 protein: CASSSSNLEQYF

V gene: TRBV11-2
clone size: NA
D gene: NA
J gene: TRBJ1-1
CDR3 DNA: TGTGCCAGCAGCTTAGAGAATTATGGAGGGTACGGAGCTTTCTTT
CDR3 protein: CASSLENYGGYGAFF

V gene: TRBV6-6
clone size: NA
D gene: TRBD2
J gene: TRBJ2-1
CDR3 DNA: TGTGCCAGCGGGACTAGCGGGAGGGCCAATGAGCAGTTCTTC
CDR3 protein: CASGTSGRANEQFF

V gene: TRBV6-5
clone size: NA
D gene: NA
J gene: TRBJ1-3
CDR3 DNA: TGTGCCAGCGACCCCAGAGGGAGCGGCACCATATATTTT
CDR3 protein: CASDPRGSGTIYF

V gene: TRBV10-3
clone size: NA
D gene: NA
J gene: TRBJ2-6
CDR3 DNA: TGTGCCATCAGTGCCACCTCTGGGGCCAACGTCCTGACTTTC
CDR3 protein: CAISATSGANVLTF

V gene: TRBV6-1
clone size: NA
D gene: NA
J gene: TRBJ2-1
CDR3 DNA: TGTGCCAGCAGTGATTTTTTTGCGGCCAACTCCTACAATGAGCAGTTCTTC
CDR3 protein: CASSDFFAANSYNEQFF

V gene: TRBV4-1
clone size: NA
D gene: TRBD2
J gene: TRBJ2-5
CDR3 DNA: TGCGCCAGCAGCCAGAATTCCGGGACTAGAAGAGAGACCCAGTACTTC
CDR3 protein: CASSQNSGTRRETQYF

V gene: TRBV18
clone size: NA
D gene: TRBD2
J gene: TRBJ2-3
CDR3 DNA: TGTGCCAGCTCACCCTGGACTAGCGGGAGCACAGATACGCAGTATTTT
CDR3 protein: CASSPWTSGSTDTQYF

V gene: TRBV4-1
clone size: NA
D gene: TRBD1
J gene: TRBJ1-2
CDR3 DNA: TGCGCCAGCAGCCCTAGGACAGGGGCTGGCTACACCTTC
CDR3 protein: CASSPRTGAGYTF

V gene: TRBV4-1
clone size: NA
D gene: NA
J gene: TRBJ2-7
CDR3 DNA: TGCGCCAGCAGCCAAGCCATGGCCCTTATGCCGTCCTACGAGCAGTACTTC
CDR3 protein: CASSQAMALMPSYEQYF

V gene: TRBV7-2
clone size: NA
D gene: NA
J gene: TRBJ2-3
CDR3 DNA: TGTGCCAGCAGCCTCCTAGGCTTCGCCACAGATACGCAGTATTTT
CDR3 protein: CASSLLGFATDTQYF